The 30 T cell receptor beta chains presented below share a single source sample, sequenced in a study of lymphopenia after photon versus proton radiotherapy. Assay: immunoSEQ multiplex PCR; the TCRdb copy retains only in-frame clones and omits some. The sample has 150,000 to 200,000 clones; about 85% are singletons. Source: peripheral blood, taken from a patient treated with photon-based radiotherapy. Receptor source: a man aged 50 or older with gastric cancer.

The chain joins TRBV2 to TRBJ1-1; weak D call: TRBD1 (5 bases). Germline-derived CDR1 and CDR2 are SNHLY and FYNNEI. CDR3 length: 13 amino acids. Trimming took 4 bases from V and 0 from J, leaving 6 bases between them. CDR3 sequence: CASSGQMNTEAFF. For the CDR3, the DNA is TGTGCCAGCAGTGGACAGATGAACACTGAAGCTTTCTTT. Using reference TRBV2 and TRBJ1-1 for the parts outside the CDR3, the full variable domain is EPEVTQTPSHQVTQMGQEVILRCVPISNHLYFYWYRQILGQKVEFLVSFYNNEISEKSEIFDDQFSVERPDGSNFTLKIRSTKLEDSAMYFCASSGQMNTEAFFGQGTRLTVV.

The J gene is TRBJ2-7, the V gene TRBV2, with D perhaps TRBD1 or TRBD2 (5 bases each). This CDR3 region has 11 residues. Trimming shortened V by 6 bases and J by 5 bases, and 8 bases separated the two germline ends. Per the germline V gene, CDR1 is SNHLY and CDR2 is FYNNEI. The CDR3 nucleotides read TGTGCCAGCAGCAGGGAGAACGAGCAGTACTTC. This gives the protein CASSRENEQYF.

The chain joins TRBV30 to TRBJ2-7; D gene unclear. The CDR3 runs to 12 residues. V lost 6 bases and J lost 2, with 11 bases in between. Germline CDR1 reads GTSNPN; CDR2 reads SVGIG (reference sequence). As DNA, the CDR3 is TGTGCCTGCCGAGGTCGAACCTACGAGCAGTACTTC. Amino acid sequence: CACRGRTYEQYF.

This sequence joins TRBV2 and TRBJ1-1; 7 bases are shared with TRBD1. CDR3 length equals 14 residues. J gave up 0 bases and V 11 bases, and 9 bases lay outside the gene matches. The germline gives CDR1 SNHLY, CDR2 FYNNEI. CDR3 DNA: TGTGCCGTACGGACAGGCTCCTTGAACACTGAAGCTTTCTTT. It is translated as CAVRTGSLNTEAFF. Full variable domain (outside the CDR3, taken from reference TRBV2 and TRBJ1-1): EPEVTQTPSHQVTQMGQEVILRCVPISNHLYFYWYRQILGQKVEFLVSFYNNEISEKSEIFDDQFSVERPDGSNFTLKIRSTKLEDSAMYFCAVRTGSLNTEAFFGQGTRLTVV.

The chain uses TRBV4-3 and TRBJ2-1; D is undetermined. Germline CDR1 and CDR2: LGHNA and YSLEER. V was clipped by 0 bases and J by 6 bases, with 12 bases between them. CDR3 length equals 15 residues. The CDR3 DNA reads TGCGCCAGCAGCCAAGAGGTGGGTCCTGGCAATGAGCAGTTCTTC. This encodes CASSQEVGPGNEQFF.

The V call is TRBV30, the J call TRBJ1-1; 7 nucleotides match TRBD1. This CDR3 has 15 residues. J lost 5 bases, V lost 0 bases, and 9 bases had no gene match. Germline CDR1 GTSNPN, CDR2 SVGIG (reference sequence). The CDR3 bases are TGTGCCTGGAGTGTATTGGCAGGGGGGGAGACTGAAGCTTTCTTT. Its translation: CAWSVLAGGETEAFF.

V is TRBV29-1 and J is TRBJ1-2, with a tentative D call TRBD1 (6 bases). The CDR3 sequence is 14 residues long. V lost 0 bases, J lost 6 bases, and 14 bases lay in between. Germline V gene data show CDR1 as SQVTM and CDR2 as ANQGSEA. DNA for the CDR3: TGCAGCGTTGAAGATAACTCAGGGGTCGATGGCTACACCTTC. Protein sequence: CSVEDNSGVDGYTF. Based on the CDR3 plus reference TRBV29-1 and TRBJ1-2, the full variable domain is SAVISQKPSRDICQRGTSLTIQCQVDSQVTMMFWYRQQPGQSLTLIATANQGSEATYESGFVIDKFPISRPNLTFSTLTVSNMSPEDSSIYLCSVEDNSGVDGYTFGSGTRLTVV.

The chain uses TRBV5-1 and TRBJ2-3; TRBD2 aligns across 7 bases. Germline-derived CDR1 and CDR2 are SGHRS and YFSETQ. The junction had 17 bases not matched to a gene; V was cut back by 4 bases and J by 3 bases. The CDR3 consists of 18 residues. The CDR3 reads CASSHRRGEGPLTDTQYF. CDR3 DNA: TGCGCCAGCAGCCATCGTCGCGGGGAGGGCCCCCTAACAGATACGCAGTATTTT.

This sequence joins TRBV14 and TRBJ2-1, with 7 nucleotides matching TRBD1. Germline V gives CDR1 SGHDN, CDR2 FVKESK. The CDR3 is 13 residues long. V shed 0 bases, J shed 14 bases, and the junction held 7 bases outside the gene matches. The CDR3 loop is CASSQDPRQGEFF. In nucleotides, the CDR3 is TGTGCCAGCAGCCAAGATCCGAGACAGGGTGAGTTCTTC.

The chain joins TRBV19 to TRBJ1-5; TRBD1 matches at 8 bases. CDR1 and CDR2 from the germline V gene are LNHDA and SQIVND (reference sequence). The CDR3 runs 16 residues. V lost 5 bases, J lost 4 bases, and 10 bases stayed unmatched. The CDR3 protein is CASSPNQGARNQPQHF. The DNA of the CDR3 is TGTGCCAGTAGTCCAAATCAGGGGGCAAGGAATCAGCCCCAGCATTTT.

V and J are TRBV18 and TRBJ2-7; the D is unclear. Trimming took off 0 bases at V and 6 bases at J, with 9 bases between the two ends. There are 13 residues in the CDR3. Germline V CDR1 and CDR2: KGHSH, LQKENI. For the CDR3, the DNA is TGTGCCAGCTCACCACCCCCCGGGTCCGAGCAGTACTTC. It is translated as CASSPPPGSEQYF. Variable domain in full (rest from reference TRBV18 and TRBJ2-7): NAGVMQNPRHLVRRRGQEARLRCSPMKGHSHVYWYRQLPEEGLKFMVYLQKENIIDESGMPKERFSAEFPKEGPSILRIQQVVRGDSAAYFCASSPPPGSEQYFGPGTRLTVT.

The chain carries TRBV18 and TRBJ2-3; 13 nucleotides match TRBD2. J gave up 1 base and V 3 bases, and 4 bases lay outside the gene matches. The CDR3 covers 17 residues. Germline lookup yields CDR1 KGHSH and CDR2 LQKENI. The CDR3 DNA is TGTGCCAGCTCACCCCTGGGACTAGCGGGACGCACAGATACGCAGTATTTT. Amino acids: CASSPLGLAGRTDTQYF.

This chain uses TRBV28 with TRBJ2-1; TRBD2 matches 14 bases. This CDR3 region has 19 residues. CDR1 is MDHEN and CDR2 is SYDVKM in the germline V gene. The J segment lost 3 bases and the V segment lost 6 bases, leaving 13 bases of the junction unmatched. This CDR3 is CASSGTSGRVWIGYNEQFF. The CDR3 nucleotides are TGTGCCAGCAGCGGGACTAGCGGGAGAGTATGGATCGGCTACAATGAGCAGTTCTTC.

This CDR3 is CASSHLSGTDSGNTIYF. CDR3 nucleotides: TGTGCCAGCAGCCATTTGTCTGGGACAGACTCTGGAAACACCATATATTTT. The V gene is TRBV4-2, the J gene TRBJ1-3; 7 nucleotides agree with TRBD1. The CDR3 is 17 amino acids. Germline-derived CDR1 and CDR2 are LGHNA and YNFKEQ. Trimming removed 3 bases from V and 0 bases from J; junction bases left unmatched: 8.

The gene calls are TRBV5-3 and TRBJ2-7, with a weak D call TRBD2 (6 bases). TRBV5-3 is reported as an ORF; its role is uncertain. V lost 4 bases, J lost 7 bases, and 21 bases lay in between. The CDR3 spans 15 residues. The CDR3 is CARSLSRRECEEQYF. CDR3 DNA: TGTGCCAGAAGCCTTTCACGACGGGAGTGTGAAGAGCAGTACTTC.

This sequence joins TRBV19 and TRBJ1-5; maybe TRBD1 (6 bases). CDR3 length: 16 amino acids. Germline CDR1 and CDR2: LNHDA and SQIVND (reference sequence). Deletions cut 2 bases from V and 2 bases from J, with 13 bases between. Here the CDR3 reads CASSIHHREGNQPQHF. For the CDR3, the DNA is TGTGCCAGTAGTATACATCACAGGGAGGGCAATCAGCCCCAGCATTTT.

The rearrangement links TRBV10-3 to TRBJ1-1; a possible D gene is TRBD1 (5 bases). Germline lookup yields CDR1 ENHRY and CDR2 SYGVKD. This CDR3 contains 14 residues. The V end lost 6 bases, the J end lost 2 bases, and 13 bases lay between the germline ends. The CDR3 DNA is TGTGCCATCAGATATCAGACAGCTAACACTGAAGCTTTCTTT. This codes for CAIRYQTANTEAFF.

The V and J genes are TRBV5-4 and TRBJ2-3, with D perhaps TRBD2 (7 bases). CDR1 and CDR2 (germline): SGHNT, YYREEE (reference sequence). The V and J ends lost 4 bases and 0 bases respectively, with 12 bases between them. The CDR3 is made up of 15 amino acids. The CDR3 coding sequence is TGTGCCAGCAGCCCCGCGGGGGCTAGCACAGATACGCAGTATTTT. Amino acids: CASSPAGASTDTQYF. The variable domain in full, completed from reference TRBV5-4 and TRBJ2-3, reads ETGVTQSPTHLIKTRGQQVTLRCSSQSGHNTVSWYQQALGQGPQFIFQYYREEENGRGNFPPRFSGLQFPNYSSELNVNALELDDSALYLCASSPAGASTDTQYFGPGTRLTVL.

The chain recombines TRBV2 with TRBJ1-5; D is possibly TRBD1 (6 bases). This CDR3 has 13 amino acids. The germline V and J ends were trimmed by 7 bases and 11 bases, with 18 bases remaining between them. CDR1 and CDR2 (germline): SNHLY, FYNNEI. The CDR3 loop is CASTGGLNRAQHF. The CDR3 nucleotides are TGTGCCAGCACCGGGGGGCTCAATCGGGCCCAGCATTTT.

CDR3 DNA sequence: TGTGCCAGCTCAACCGGGACAGCCTCCTACGAGCAGTACTTC. As protein: CASSTGTASYEQYF. The chain couples TRBV18 to TRBJ2-7; 7 nucleotides match TRBD1. Germline values: CDR1 KGHSH, CDR2 LQKENI. The length of the CDR3 is 14 residues. J was trimmed by 0 bases and V by 5 bases; bases with no gene match: 4.

This clone has a single count. The J gene is TRBJ2-2, the V gene TRBV19; D gene ambiguous. With 7 bases removed from V and 4 bases from J, the gap between germline ends came to 7 bases. In germline, CDR1 is LNHDA, CDR2 SQIVND (reference sequence). The CDR3 extends over 12 amino acids. The CDR3 bases are TGTGCCAGTACCCCTCTCACCGGGGAGCTGTTTTTT. Its translation: CASTPLTGELFF.

The chain links TRBV7-9 to TRBJ2-5; TRBD2 aligns across 8 bases. This CDR3 has 14 residues. Germline assignment: CDR1 SEHNR and CDR2 FQNEAQ (reference sequence). V was pared by 2 bases and J by 5 bases, with 4 bases of the junction left unmatched. CDR3 in DNA: TGTGCCAGCAGCTTACACGGGAGGGGGGAGACCCAGTACTTC. Its protein is CASSLHGRGETQYF.

CDR3 DNA: TGTGCCAGTAGTATAGTAACGGGAAACACTGAAGCTTTCTTT. As protein: CASSIVTGNTEAFF. J is TRBJ1-1 and V is TRBV19; D remains unclear. The germline gives CDR1 LNHDA, CDR2 SQIVND (reference sequence). The CDR3 covers 14 residues. With 1 base removed from V and 2 bases from J, the gap between germline ends came to 8 bases.

This clone was counted only a few times. This CDR3 is also generated by other DNA sequences in the sample. The chain carries TRBV30 and TRBJ1-1, with D possibly matching TRBD1 (6 bases). The ends were cut back, 0 bases at V and 3 bases at J, with 8 bases in the middle. Germline V gives CDR1 GTSNPN, CDR2 SVGIG (reference sequence). This CDR3 has 13 residues. CDR3 in amino acids: CAWSVRQDTEAFF. CDR3 DNA: TGTGCCTGGAGTGTACGACAGGACACTGAAGCTTTCTTT.

The chain has TRBV27 and TRBJ1-5; 7 nucleotides match TRBD1. V lost 4 bases, J lost 9 bases, and 3 bases stayed unmatched. Germline values: CDR1 MNHEY, CDR2 SMNVEV (reference sequence). The CDR3 totals 12 residues. In nucleotides, the CDR3 is TGTGCCAGCAGTTCCCCAGGGGGGCCCCAGCATTTT. It specifies CASSSPGGPQHF.

This chain joins TRBV4-2 and TRBJ1-4; D is undetermined. V shed 1 base and J shed 4 bases, with 19 bases lying between them. Germline CDR1 reads LGHNA; CDR2 reads YNFKEQ. The CDR3 covers 18 residues. The CDR3 DNA follows: TGTGCCAGCAGCCAAGCTGAAGCCACCGGGAAGAATAATGAAAAACTGTTTTTT. This sequence encodes CASSQAEATGKNNEKLFF.

The CDR3 sequence: CAWSSEGGEKLFF. Here the CDR3 DNA reads TGTGCCTGGAGTTCGGAGGGAGGTGAAAAACTGTTTTTT. V and J are TRBV30 and TRBJ1-4; D call uncertain. Germline CDR1 reads GTSNPN; CDR2 reads SVGIG (reference sequence). V gave up 2 bases and J gave up 7 bases, with 11 bases separating them. The CDR3 runs 13 residues.

This CDR3 reads CASSQRYTGELFF. The DNA for the CDR3 is TGTGCCAGCAGCCAAAGGTACACCGGGGAGCTGTTTTTT. The chain joins TRBV14 to TRBJ2-2; the D is unclear. CDR1 SGHDN and CDR2 FVKESK come from the germline V gene. Trimming left V 2 bases short and J 3 bases short, with 4 bases between. The CDR3 spans 13 residues.

The chain joins TRBV18 to TRBJ2-2; the D gene could be TRBD1 or TRBD2 (5 bases each). CDR1 is KGHSH and CDR2 is LQKENI in the germline V gene. Trimming pared 5 bases from V and 3 bases from J, leaving 10 bases between. CDR3 size: 14 residues. The CDR3 region is CASSAGTDTGELFF. CDR3 nucleotide sequence: TGTGCCAGCTCAGCCGGGACGGACACCGGGGAGCTGTTTTTT.

This clone was found once. The chain has TRBV6-6 and TRBJ1-1; 7 bases are a match to TRBD1. Losses at the gene ends were 2 bases for V and 5 bases for J; bases not matched to a gene: 5. The CDR3 runs 14 residues. Germline V gene data show CDR1 as MNHNY and CDR2 as SVGAGI (reference sequence). Written as DNA, the CDR3 is TGTGCCAGCAGTTACCCAGGGGGGGGTACTGAAGCTTTCTTT. Its translation: CASSYPGGGTEAFF.